This T cell receptor beta chain was found in a study of response to subunit inactivated influenza vaccine. Study-wide results and caveats: After each seasonal influenza vaccination, few new T cells are recruited, the authors suggested.

TCRdb analysed the RT-PCR reads with MiXCR anew, one entry per CDR3 protein. Here the sample spans more than 450,000 distinct CDR3 sequences, 7.6% being singletons. Germline CDR1 reads MGHRA; CDR2 reads YSYEKL. Deletions cut 4 bases from V and 7 bases from J, with 14 bases between. This CDR3 region has 14 residues. Concerning this clonotype: Its target is unknown.

The TCR was taken from a man aged 45 to 70 who received an inactivated influenza vaccine. Sequenced here: PBMCs from blood, sampled less than 30 months after vaccination. The V call is TRBV4-1, the J call TRBJ2-4, with D hard to call. DNA of the CDR3: TGCGCCAGCAGCCGAGCCGGCTTTTGGAACATTCAGTACTTC. Translating it yields CASSRAGFWNIQYF.